These T cell receptor beta chains were read from a single sample in a study of beta chain features in type 1 diabetes. Clones were sequenced by immunoSEQ multiplex PCR, and TCRdb holds only the in-frame ones, with some missing. The data hold around 160,000 clones, with about 9% observed a single time. Sequencing was done on a sample of central memory CD4+ T cells from blood. The origin of the receptors is a woman aged 25 to 39 with type 1 diabetes. Both conserved end residues are part of each CDR3. The D gene is left open where the match is weak. The size entry is marked missing in some rows and otherwise reads once, few, many or a size class.

d_call,j_call,v_call,clone_size,cdr3_aa,cdr3_nt
-,TRBJ2-5,TRBV9,-,CASSLRDQETQYF,TGTGCCAGCAGCCTTCGGGATCAAGAGACCCAGTACTTC
-,TRBJ1-3,TRBV29-1,-,CSVESTSGNTIYF,TGCAGCGTTGAGAGTACCTCTGGAAACACCATATATTTT
TRBD1,TRBJ1-4,TRBV11-2,few,CASSSGQDNEKLFF,TGTGCCAGCAGCTCGGGACAGGATAATGAAAAACTGTTTTTT
TRBD2,TRBJ2-1,TRBV28,few,CASSSAGTSGENEQFF,TGTGCCAGCAGTTCCGCCGGGACTAGCGGAGAAAATGAGCAGTTCTTC
-,TRBJ2-7,TRBV28,-,CASSLGHLYEQYF,TGTGCCAGCAGTTTAGGACATCTCTACGAGCAGTACTTC
-,TRBJ2-5,TRBV10-3,few,CAITKTRPETQYF,TGTGCCATCACTAAGACTAGACCGGAGACCCAGTACTTC
-,TRBJ1-2,TRBV7-9,few,CASSFAGTYGYTF,TGTGCCAGCAGCTTTGCGGGGACCTATGGCTACACCTTC
-,TRBJ2-5,TRBV5-1,few,CASSLGAGAETQYF,TGCGCCAGCAGCTTGGGGGCAGGGGCAGAGACCCAGTACTTC
TRBD2,TRBJ2-1,TRBV7-9,-,CASSLIAGVNEQFF,TGTGCCAGCAGCTTAATAGCGGGAGTGAATGAGCAGTTCTTC
-,TRBJ1-1,TRBV9,-,CASSAGQNTEAFF,TGTGCCAGCAGCGCGGGACAGAACACTGAAGCTTTCTTT